This record concerns one T cell receptor (beta chain) sequence. TCRdb keeps only in-frame clones here, not all; method: immunoSEQ multiplex PCR. The data hold approximately 14,000 clones, with over 80% observed a single time. From germline, CDR1 is LGHNA and CDR2 YNFKEQ. This CDR3 contains 12 residues. V lost 1 base to trimming and J lost 10 bases, with 10 bases between them. The data belong to a study of CD4+ T cells in melanoma. What was sequenced was cells from a culture (not recorded whether cultured in vitro). The chain links TRBV4-2 to TRBJ1-1; D may be TRBD1 (5 bases). This receptor was identified in a human donor with melanoma. This CDR3 is CASSQGAGLAFF. DNA for the CDR3: TGTGCCAGCAGCCAAGGAGCAGGGTTAGCTTTCTTT.